The T cell receptor beta chain described here comes from a study of monozygotic twins with inflammatory bowel disease. Findings of the study overall: The sharing of clonotypes with others was lower in IBD patients than in healthy twins, especially with disease activity.

This CDR3 region has 12 residues. Germline CDR1 MGHRA, CDR2 YSYEKL. A note on this clonotype: The antigen remains unidentified.

From its re-call of the 5' RACE reads, TCRdb lists each CDR3 protein once, without DNA. This specimen shows more than 300,000 distinct CDR3 sequences; the ten leading clones hold 5.6%. The clonotype originates from a human donor with ulcerative colitis or Crohn's disease, or a healthy co-twin of an affected twin (not recorded which). Source material: blood. The chain recombines TRBV4-1 with TRBJ2-2. CDR3 sequence: CASRSRAGELFF.